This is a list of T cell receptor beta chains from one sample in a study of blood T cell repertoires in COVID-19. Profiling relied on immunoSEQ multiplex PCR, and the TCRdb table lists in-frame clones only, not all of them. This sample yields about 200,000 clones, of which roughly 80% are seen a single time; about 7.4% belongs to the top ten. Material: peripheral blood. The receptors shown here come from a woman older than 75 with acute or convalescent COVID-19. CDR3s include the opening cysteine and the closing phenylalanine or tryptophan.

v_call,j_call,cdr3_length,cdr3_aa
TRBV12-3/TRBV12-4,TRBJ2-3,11,CASSFRGTQYF
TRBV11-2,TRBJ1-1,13,CASRGTGNTEAFF
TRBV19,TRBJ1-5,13,CASSTPGNQPQHF
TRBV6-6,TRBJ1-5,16,CASSLLAPNSNQPQHF
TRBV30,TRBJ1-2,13,CAWSAQGAGGYTF
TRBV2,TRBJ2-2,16,CASHGGQGYGTGELFF
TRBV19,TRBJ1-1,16,CASSKDRGKGNTEAFF
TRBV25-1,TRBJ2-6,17,CASSESPGKPGANVLTF
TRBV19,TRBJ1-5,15,CASSSLDYSNQPQHF
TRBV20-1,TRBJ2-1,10,CSVDGSEQFF
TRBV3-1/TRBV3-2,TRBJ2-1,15,CASSQGRERSNEQFF
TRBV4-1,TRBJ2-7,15,CASSQVFNGVDEQYF
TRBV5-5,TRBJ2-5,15,CASSLDWGGLETQYF
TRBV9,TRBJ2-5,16,CASSVTSGPLAETQYF
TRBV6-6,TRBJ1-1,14,CASSYPGQVSEAFF
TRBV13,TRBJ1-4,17,CASSLRHSWATNEKLFF
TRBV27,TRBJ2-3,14,CASSRDRGTDTQYF
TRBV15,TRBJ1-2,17,CATSGGLQAVLADGYTF
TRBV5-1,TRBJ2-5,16,CASSPRGAAYQETQYF
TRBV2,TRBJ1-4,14,CASTLGNTGEKLFF
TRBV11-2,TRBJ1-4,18,CASSNINTGEASNEKLFF
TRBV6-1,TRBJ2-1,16,CASSEVAGASYNEQFF
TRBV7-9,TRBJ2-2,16,CASSSWTGTNTGELFF
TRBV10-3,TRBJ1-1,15,CAIRPVKTGAVPAFF
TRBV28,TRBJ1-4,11,CASSSEGKLFF
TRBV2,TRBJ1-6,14,CASSWTGWNSPLHF